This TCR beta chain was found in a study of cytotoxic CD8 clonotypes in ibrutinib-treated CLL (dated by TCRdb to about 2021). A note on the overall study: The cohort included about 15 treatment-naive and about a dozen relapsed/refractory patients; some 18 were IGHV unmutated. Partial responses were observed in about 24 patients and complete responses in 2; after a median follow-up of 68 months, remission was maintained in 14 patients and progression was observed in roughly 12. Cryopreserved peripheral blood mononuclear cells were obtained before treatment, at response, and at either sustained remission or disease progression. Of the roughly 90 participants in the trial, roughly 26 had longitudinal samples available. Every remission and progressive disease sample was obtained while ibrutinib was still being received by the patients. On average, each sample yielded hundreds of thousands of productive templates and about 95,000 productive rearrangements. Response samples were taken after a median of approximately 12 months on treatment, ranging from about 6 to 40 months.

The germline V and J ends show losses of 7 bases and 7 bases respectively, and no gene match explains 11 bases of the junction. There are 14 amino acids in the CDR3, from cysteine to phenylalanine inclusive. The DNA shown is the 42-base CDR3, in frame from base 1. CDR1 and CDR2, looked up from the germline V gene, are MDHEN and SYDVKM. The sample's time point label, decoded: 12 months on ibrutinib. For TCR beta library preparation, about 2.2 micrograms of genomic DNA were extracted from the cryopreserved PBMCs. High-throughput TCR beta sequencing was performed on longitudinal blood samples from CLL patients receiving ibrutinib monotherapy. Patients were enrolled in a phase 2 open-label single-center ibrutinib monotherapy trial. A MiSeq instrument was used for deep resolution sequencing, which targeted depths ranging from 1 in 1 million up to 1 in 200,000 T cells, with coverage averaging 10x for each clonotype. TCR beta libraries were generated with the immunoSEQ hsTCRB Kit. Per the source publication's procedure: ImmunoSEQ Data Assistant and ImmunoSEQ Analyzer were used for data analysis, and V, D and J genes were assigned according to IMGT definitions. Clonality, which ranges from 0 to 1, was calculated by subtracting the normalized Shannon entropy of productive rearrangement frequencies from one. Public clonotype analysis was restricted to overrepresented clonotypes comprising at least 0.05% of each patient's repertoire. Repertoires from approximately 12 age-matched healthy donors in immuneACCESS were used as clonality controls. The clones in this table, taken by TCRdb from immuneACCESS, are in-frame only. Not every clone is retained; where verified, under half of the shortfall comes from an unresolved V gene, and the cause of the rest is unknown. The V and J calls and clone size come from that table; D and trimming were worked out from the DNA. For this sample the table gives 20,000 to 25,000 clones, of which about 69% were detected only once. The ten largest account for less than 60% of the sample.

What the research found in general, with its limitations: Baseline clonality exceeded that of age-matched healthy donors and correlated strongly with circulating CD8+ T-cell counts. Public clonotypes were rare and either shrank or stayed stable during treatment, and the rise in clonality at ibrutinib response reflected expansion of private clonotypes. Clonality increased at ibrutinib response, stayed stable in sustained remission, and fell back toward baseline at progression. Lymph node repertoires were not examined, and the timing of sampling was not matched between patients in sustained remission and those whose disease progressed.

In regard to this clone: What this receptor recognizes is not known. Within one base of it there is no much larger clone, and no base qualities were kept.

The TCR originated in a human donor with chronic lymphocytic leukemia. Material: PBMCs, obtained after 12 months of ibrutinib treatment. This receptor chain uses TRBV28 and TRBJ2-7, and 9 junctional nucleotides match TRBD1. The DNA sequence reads TGTGCCAGCACCTGGGACAGGGTGGCCAAAGAGCAGTACTTC. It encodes CASTWDRVAKEQYF.